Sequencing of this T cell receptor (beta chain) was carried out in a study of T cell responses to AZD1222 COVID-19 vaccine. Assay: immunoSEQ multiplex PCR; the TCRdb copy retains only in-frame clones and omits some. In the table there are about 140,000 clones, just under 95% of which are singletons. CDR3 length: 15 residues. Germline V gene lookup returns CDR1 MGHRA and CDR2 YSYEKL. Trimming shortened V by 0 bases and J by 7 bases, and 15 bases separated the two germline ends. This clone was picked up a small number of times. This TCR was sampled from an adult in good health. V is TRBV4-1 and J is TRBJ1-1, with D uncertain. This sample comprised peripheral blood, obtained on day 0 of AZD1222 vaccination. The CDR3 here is CASSQEGSQDFEAFF. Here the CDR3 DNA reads TGCGCCAGCAGCCAAGAGGGATCGCAGGATTTTGAAGCTTTCTTT.